This entry lists 10 T cell receptor beta chains sequenced from one sample in a study of OX40 agonist ivuxolimab in advanced cancers. The table came from immunoSEQ multiplex PCR; TCRdb's copy has only in-frame clones and leaves some out. The table lists about 38,000 clones, 80% of them singletons. The specimen was CD4+ or CD8+ T cells sorted from blood, collected in a trial of the OX40 agonist ivuxolimab. These receptors were collected from an adult with an advanced solid tumor such as melanoma, head and neck, liver or kidney cancer.

The V gene is TRBV7-2, the J gene TRBJ1-1; TRBD1 is a possible D gene (6 bases). Germline loops: CDR1 SGHTA, CDR2 FQGNSA. The CDR3 totals 14 residues. Trimming left V 2 bases short and J 7 bases short, with 14 bases between. The CDR3 is CASSLNQGSREAFF. CDR3 DNA sequence: TGTGCCAGCAGCTTAAATCAGGGGTCGCGTGAAGCTTTCTTT.

V usage is TRBV7-3 and J usage is TRBJ2-1; D unresolved. This CDR3 spans 15 amino acids. Germline V gene data show CDR1 as SGHTA and CDR2 as FQGTGA. Trimming shortened V by 1 base and J by 1 base, and 8 bases separated the two germline ends. In nucleotides, the CDR3 is TGTGCCAGCAGCTTAATTCCGATATCCTACAATGAGCAGTTCTTC. This codes for CASSLIPISYNEQFF.

The chain combines TRBV28 with TRBJ1-5, with 7 bases identical to TRBD1. The length of the CDR3 is 15 residues. Germline trimming cut 7 bases from V and 2 bases from J; bases unmatched to any gene: 8. Germline CDR1 reads MDHEN; CDR2 reads SYDVKM. The CDR3 DNA sequence: TGTGCCAGCACCCCTTATGGACAGGGCAATCAGCCCCAGCATTTT. This sequence encodes CASTPYGQGNQPQHF.

V is TRBV19 and J is TRBJ1-4, with D unresolved. The CDR3 is 15 residues long. V lost 5 bases and J lost 6, with 16 bases in between. Germline CDR1 reads LNHDA; CDR2 reads SQIVND (reference sequence). In nucleotides, the CDR3 is TGTGCCAGTAGTCCTCCCGCAGCCGCCTATGAAAAACTGTTTTTT. It encodes CASSPPAAAYEKLFF.

This rearrangement joins TRBV10-1 to TRBJ2-7, with TRBD1 identical over 12 bases. Germline V gene sequence: CDR1 WNHNN, CDR2 SYGVQD (reference sequence). The trim removed 5 bases at V and 6 bases at J, leaving 5 bases unmatched. CDR3 length: 14 residues. CDR3 loop: CASSPGTGGGEQYF. The CDR3 DNA is TGCGCCAGCAGTCCCGGGACAGGGGGCGGCGAGCAGTACTTC.

The rearrangement links TRBV5-1 to TRBJ1-4, with 7 bases aligning to TRBD1. Germline V gene data show CDR1 as SGHRS and CDR2 as YFSETQ. The CDR3 length is 15 residues. V lost 1 base and J lost 6; bases outside the gene matches: 6. The CDR3 region has the DNA TGCGCCAGCAGCTTGACAGGGGTGTCTCATGAAAAACTGTTTTTT. Its protein product is CASSLTGVSHEKLFF.

The V gene is TRBV7-9, the J gene TRBJ1-3; tentative D call: TRBD1 (5 bases). Trimming removed 3 bases at V and 0 bases at J, with 12 bases between. This CDR3 spans 16 amino acids. From germline, CDR1 is SEHNR and CDR2 FQNEAQ (reference sequence). The CDR3 is CASSLGGIYSGNTIYF. The CDR3 DNA reads as TGTGCCAGCAGCTTGGGGGGAATATACTCTGGAAACACCATATATTTT.

This chain joins TRBV5-1 and TRBJ2-1, with TRBD1 matching over 7 bases. The CDR3 is 16 amino acids. The V segment lost 0 bases and the J segment 7 bases; nucleotides outside the gene matches: 10. Germline assignment: CDR1 SGHRS and CDR2 YFSETQ. Here the CDR3 reads CASSLGHRGVSNEQFF. The CDR3 DNA reads TGCGCCAGCAGCTTGGGTCACAGGGGAGTATCAAATGAGCAGTTCTTC.

The chain links TRBV4-1 to TRBJ1-3, with 10 bases matching TRBD1. The CDR3 totals 15 residues. Germline CDR1 is MGHRA and CDR2 is YSYEKL. V lost 4 bases and J lost 7; bases outside the gene matches: 7. In nucleotides, the CDR3 is TGCGCCAGCAGCCCTGGGACAGGGGACCTGAACACCATATATTTT. This encodes CASSPGTGDLNTIYF.

CDR3 region: CASSFGGLSGNTIYF. The CDR3 DNA sequence: TGTGCCAGCAGCTTTGGGGGCCTCTCTGGAAACACCATATATTTT. The genes are TRBV5-6 and TRBJ1-3, with a weak D call TRBD1 (6 bases). Germline V gene lookup returns CDR1 SGHDT and CDR2 YYEEEE. CDR3 size: 15 residues. Deletions cut 2 bases from V and 0 bases from J, with 9 bases between.